This T cell receptor beta chain was identified in a study of type 1 and type 2 diabetes patients. This CDR3 is built from 17 residues. Germline CDR1 MNHNY, CDR2 SVGAGI (reference sequence). The V end was cut by 0 bases, the J end by 6 bases, with 20 bases between. Each participant gave about 10 milliliters of peripheral blood. PCR was run on genomic DNA. A primer set of 30 forward and 13 reverse primers amplified the CDR3. TCRdb redid the calling of the multiplex PCR reads with MiXCR, one entry per CDR3 protein. The sample contains 250,000 to 300,000 distinct CDR3 sequences, approximately 45% of which appear only once.

Sequenced input: peripheral blood mononuclear cells (PBMCs). The gene calls are TRBV6-6 and TRBJ1-1, with unresolved D. The TCR was taken from a man younger than 30 with type 2 diabetes. The CDR3 is CASSYSRRTAGEAEAFF. CDR3 in DNA: TGTGCCAGCAGTTACTCTAGACGGACGGCCGGTGAGGCTGAAGCTTTCTTT.